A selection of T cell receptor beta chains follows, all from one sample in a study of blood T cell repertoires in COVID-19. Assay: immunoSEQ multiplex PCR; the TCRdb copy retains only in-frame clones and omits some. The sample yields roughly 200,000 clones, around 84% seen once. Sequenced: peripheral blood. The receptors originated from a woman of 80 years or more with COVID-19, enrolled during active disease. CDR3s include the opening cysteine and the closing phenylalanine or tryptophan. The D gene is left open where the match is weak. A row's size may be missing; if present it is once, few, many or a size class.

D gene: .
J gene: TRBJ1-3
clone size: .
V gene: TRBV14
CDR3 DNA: TGTGCCAGCAGCCAAGCGAGGTTCTCTGGAAACACCATATATTTT
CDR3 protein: CASSQARFSGNTIYF

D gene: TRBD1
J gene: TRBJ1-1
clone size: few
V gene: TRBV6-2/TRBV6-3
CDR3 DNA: TGTGCCAGCAGTTACATACGACAGGGTAGGAATGAAGCTTTCTTT
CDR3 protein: CASSYIRQGRNEAFF

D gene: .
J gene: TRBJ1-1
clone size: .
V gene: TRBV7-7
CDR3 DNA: TGTGCTAGCAGCTTGGCAGAGAACACTGAAGCTTTCTTT
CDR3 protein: CASSLAENTEAFF

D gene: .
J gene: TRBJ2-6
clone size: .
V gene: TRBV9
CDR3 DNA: TGTGCCAGCAGCGCTTACAGTTCTGGGGCCAACGTCCTGACTTTC
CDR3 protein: CASSAYSSGANVLTF

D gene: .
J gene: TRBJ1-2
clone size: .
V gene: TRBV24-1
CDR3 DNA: TGTGCCACCAGTGATTCCTCCCTATCGCAGGGGTGGTATGGCTACACCTTC
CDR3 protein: CATSDSSLSQGWYGYTF

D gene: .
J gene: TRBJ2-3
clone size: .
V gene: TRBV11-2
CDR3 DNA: TGTGCCAGCAGCCCCGAAGCCAGGTCCACAGATACGCAGTATTTT
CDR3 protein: CASSPEARSTDTQYF

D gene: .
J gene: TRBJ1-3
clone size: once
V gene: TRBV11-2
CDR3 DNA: TGTGCCAGCAGCTTTACGAGTGGCTCTGGAAACACCATATATTTT
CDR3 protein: CASSFTSGSGNTIYF

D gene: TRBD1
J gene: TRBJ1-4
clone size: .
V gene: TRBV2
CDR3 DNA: TGTGCCAACGGACAGGGGAGTGGAAAACTGTTTTTT
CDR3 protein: CANGQGSGKLFF

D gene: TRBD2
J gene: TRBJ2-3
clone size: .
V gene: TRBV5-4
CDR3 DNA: TGTGCCAGCAGCAGAGGACTAGCGGGGGGGACGGGCACAGATACGCAGTATTTT
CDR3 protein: CASSRGLAGGTGTDTQYF

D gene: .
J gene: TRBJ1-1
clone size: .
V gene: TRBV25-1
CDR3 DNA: TGTGCCAGCAGTGTTCAGGGGTACACTGAAGCTTTCTTT
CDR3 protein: CASSVQGYTEAFF

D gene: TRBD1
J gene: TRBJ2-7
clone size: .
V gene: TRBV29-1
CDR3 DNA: TGCAGCGCCGGACAGGGGACAGGCGAGCAGTACTTC
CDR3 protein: CSAGQGTGEQYF

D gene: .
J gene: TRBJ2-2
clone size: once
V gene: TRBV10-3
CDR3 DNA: TGTGCCATCAGTGAGTATAGCGCTGCGAACACCGGGGAGCTGTTTTTT
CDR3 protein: CAISEYSAANTGELFF

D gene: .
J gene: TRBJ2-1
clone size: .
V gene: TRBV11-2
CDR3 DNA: TGTGCCAGCAGCTCCCGCCAGGGTCCCTACAATGAGCAGTTCTTC
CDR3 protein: CASSSRQGPYNEQFF

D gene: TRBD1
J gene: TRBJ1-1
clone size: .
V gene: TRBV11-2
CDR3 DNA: TGTGCCAGCAGCCTCGGACAGGGGACTGAAGCTTTCTTT
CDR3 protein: CASSLGQGTEAFF

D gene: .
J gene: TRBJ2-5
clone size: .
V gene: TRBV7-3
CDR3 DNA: TGTGCCAGCAGCTTAACGGGGGCCAGTTCGGAGACCCAGTACTTC
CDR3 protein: CASSLTGASSETQYF

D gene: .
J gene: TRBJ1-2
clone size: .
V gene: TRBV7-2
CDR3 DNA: TGTGCCAGCAGCTTAGCGCATGCGGGGGTAGGCGGCTACACCTTC
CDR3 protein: CASSLAHAGVGGYTF

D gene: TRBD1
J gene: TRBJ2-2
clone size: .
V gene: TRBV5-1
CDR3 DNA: TGCGCCAGCAGCCTTAGGACAGGGGAAAACACCGGGGAGCTGTTTTTT
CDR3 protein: CASSLRTGENTGELFF

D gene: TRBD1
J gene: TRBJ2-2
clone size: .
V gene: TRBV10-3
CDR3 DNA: TGTGCCATCAGCCTCGACAGGGGTGACACCGGGGAGCTGTTTTTT
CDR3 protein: CAISLDRGDTGELFF

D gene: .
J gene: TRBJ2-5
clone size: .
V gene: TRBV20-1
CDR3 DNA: TGCAGTGCCTACCCCGCCGAGACCCAGTACTTC
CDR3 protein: CSAYPAETQYF

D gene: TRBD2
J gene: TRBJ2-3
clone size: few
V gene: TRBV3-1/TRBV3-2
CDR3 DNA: TGTGCCAGCAGCGCCTCTAGCGGGGGCACAGATACGCAGTATTTT
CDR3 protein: CASSASSGGTDTQYF

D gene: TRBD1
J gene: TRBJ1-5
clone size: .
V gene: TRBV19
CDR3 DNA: TGTGCCAGTAAGGACAGGGTGGGTCAGCCCCAGCATTTT
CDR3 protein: CASKDRVGQPQHF